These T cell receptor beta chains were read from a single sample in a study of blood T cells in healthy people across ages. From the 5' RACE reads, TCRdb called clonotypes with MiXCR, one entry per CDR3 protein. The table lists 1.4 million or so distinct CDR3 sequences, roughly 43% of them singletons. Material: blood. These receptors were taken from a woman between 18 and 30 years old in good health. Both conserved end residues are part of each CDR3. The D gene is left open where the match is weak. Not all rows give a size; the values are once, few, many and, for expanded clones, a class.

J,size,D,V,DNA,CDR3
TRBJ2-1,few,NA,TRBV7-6,TGTGCCAGCAGCTTCGATCAGGGCTTGAATGAGCAGTTCTTC,CASSFDQGLNEQFF
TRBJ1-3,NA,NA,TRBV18,TGTGCCAGCTCTCTCGTACGGGGAAACACCATATATTTT,CASSLVRGNTIYF
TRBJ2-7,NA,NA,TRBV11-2,TGTGCCAGCAGCTTATATTACGTTCCCTACGAGCAGTACTTC,CASSLYYVPYEQYF
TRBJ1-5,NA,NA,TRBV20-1,TGCAGTGCTAGGAGGGAGGTAATGGGGGGTCAGCCCCAGCATTTT,CSARREVMGGQPQHF
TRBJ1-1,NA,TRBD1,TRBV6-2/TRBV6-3,TGTGCCAGCATTTTCCCGGGACAGCGAAGCACTGAAGCTTTCTTT,CASIFPGQRSTEAFF
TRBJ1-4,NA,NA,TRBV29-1,TGCAGCGTTGAAGGTTCGCGGGACGGGAAACTGTTTTTT,CSVEGSRDGKLFF
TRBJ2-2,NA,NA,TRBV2,TGTGCCAGCGGCGGTACTAGGACCGGGGAGCTGTTTTTT,CASGGTRTGELFF
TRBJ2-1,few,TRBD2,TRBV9,TGTGCCAGCAGCGTAGGGCTAGCGGGAGAACATGAGCAGTTCTTC,CASSVGLAGEHEQFF
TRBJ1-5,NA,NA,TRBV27,TGTGCCAGCATTGGGCAGGCTTGGGGCAATCAGCCCCAGCATTTT,CASIGQAWGNQPQHF
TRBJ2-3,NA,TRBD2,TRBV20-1,TGCAGTGCTCCACCGACTAGCGGGAGAGCAGATACGCAGTATTTT,CSAPPTSGRADTQYF
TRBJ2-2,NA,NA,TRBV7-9,TGTGCCAGCAGCTTAAGGGAAAGCAATCTGCCGGGGGAGCTGTTTTTT,CASSLRESNLPGELFF
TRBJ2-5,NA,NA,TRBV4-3,TGCGCCAGCAGCCTCTTCTGGGAGCGGTCGGGCCAAGAGACCCAGTACTTC,CASSLFWERSGQETQYF
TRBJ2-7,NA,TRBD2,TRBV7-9,TGTGCCAGCAGCCCCGGACTAGCCCACTACGAGCAGTACTTC,CASSPGLAHYEQYF
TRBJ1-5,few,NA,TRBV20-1,TGCAGTGCTAGATTGTCGGCCGGGAATCAGCCCCAGCATTTT,CSARLSAGNQPQHF
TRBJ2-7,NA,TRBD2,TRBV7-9,TGTGCCAGCAGCTTAGGCGCGGGAGGGTATTACGAGCAGTACTTC,CASSLGAGGYYEQYF
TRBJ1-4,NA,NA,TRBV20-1,TGCAGTGCCCCTCCGGCGAACAGGGTCTGGGGTGAAAAACTGTTTTTT,CSAPPANRVWGEKLFF
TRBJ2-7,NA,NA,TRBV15,TGTGCCACCAGCAGTGTCCCTCCCGCCGAGCAGTACTTC,CATSSVPPAEQYF
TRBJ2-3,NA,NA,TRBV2,TGTGCCAGCAGTGGACAGGACGTCCCAGATACGCAGTATTTT,CASSGQDVPDTQYF
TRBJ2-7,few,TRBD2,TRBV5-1,TGCGCCAGCAGTATAGCGGGAGGTGGTTACGAGCAGTACTTC,CASSIAGGGYEQYF
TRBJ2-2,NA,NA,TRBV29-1,TGCAGCGTTGTGGCCAGCCCCACCGGGGAGCTGTTTTTT,CSVVASPTGELFF
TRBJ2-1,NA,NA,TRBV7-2,TGTGCCAGCAGCAATCAGGGGACCGACAATGAGCAGTTCTTC,CASSNQGTDNEQFF
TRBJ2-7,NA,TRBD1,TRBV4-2,TGTGCCAGCAGCAGGGTTCGGGACAGCGATACCTACGAGCAGTACTTC,CASSRVRDSDTYEQYF
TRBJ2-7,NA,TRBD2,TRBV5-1,TGCGCCAGCAGCTCGCTAGGGCGGGAGGGCCACTACGAGCAGTACTTC,CASSSLGREGHYEQYF
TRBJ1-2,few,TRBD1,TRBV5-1,TGCGCCAGCAGCGTCGGGACAGCCCTGACGGGCTACACCTTC,CASSVGTALTGYTF
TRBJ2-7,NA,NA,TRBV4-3,TGCGCCAGCAGCCAAAAGATTGTCAGCTCCTACAATGAGCAGTACTTC,CASSQKIVSSYNEQYF
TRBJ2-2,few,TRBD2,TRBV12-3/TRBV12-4,TGTGCCAGCAGTTTAGCGTGGCTAGCGGGGAACACCGGGGAGCTGTTTTTT,CASSLAWLAGNTGELFF
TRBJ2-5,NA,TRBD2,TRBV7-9,TGTGCCAGCAGCTTGGACGGACTAGCGGGAGGCCCGAGGTACAATGAGCAGTACTTC,CASSLDGLAGGPRYNEQYF
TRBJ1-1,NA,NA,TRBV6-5,TGTGCCAGCAGTCGGAGGGAACATCTCCAAAGGGCTTTCTTT,CASSRREHLQRAFF
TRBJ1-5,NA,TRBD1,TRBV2,TGTGCCAGCAGTTCCCCCGGGACAGGGGAATGGCCCCAGCATTTT,CASSSPGTGEWPQHF